A selection of T cell receptor beta chains follows, all from one sample in a study of CD8 T cells in Susac syndrome. TCRdb itself ran the immunoSEQ multiplex PCR reads through MiXCR, one entry per CDR3 protein. The sample yields roughly 190,000 distinct CDR3 sequences, roughly 90% seen once. Sequenced material: CD4+ T cells from PBMCs. The receptors were gathered from a human donor with Susac syndrome. Both conserved end residues are part of each CDR3. Each record gives: clone size, D gene, J gene, V gene, CDR3 protein, CDR3 DNA. The D gene is left open where the match is weak. Rows give clone size only sometimes, using once, few, many, or a class for an expanded clone.

NA | TRBD2 | TRBJ2-5 | TRBV20-1 | CSASPGLGKETQYF | TGCAGTGCCAGCCCGGGACTAGGGAAAGAGACCCAGTACTTC
NA | NA | TRBJ2-4 | TRBV29-1 | CSVALSGAKNIQYF | TGCAGCGTTGCGCTCTCAGGTGCCAAAAACATTCAGTACTTC
NA | TRBD1 | TRBJ2-1 | TRBV5-4 | CASSSYRDRGTGNEQFF | TGTGCCAGCAGCTCTTACAGGGACAGGGGTACGGGCAATGAGCAGTTCTTC
few | NA | TRBJ1-1 | TRBV7-3 | CASSLTQNTEAFF | TGTGCCAGCAGCTTAACACAGAACACTGAAGCTTTCTTT
NA | TRBD2 | TRBJ2-3 | TRBV9 | CASSVGSGAGGATDTQYF | TGTGCCAGCAGCGTAGGTAGTGGGGCGGGGGGTGCCACAGATACGCAGTATTTT
NA | TRBD1 | TRBJ1-1 | TRBV12-3/TRBV12-4 | CASSGTGGQGFF | TGTGCCAGCAGCGGGACAGGGGGACAAGGTTTCTTT
NA | NA | TRBJ1-4 | TRBV29-1 | CSVRVGLLGTNEKLFF | TGCAGCGTACGCGTCGGTCTCTTGGGAACTAATGAAAAACTGTTTTTT
NA | TRBD1 | TRBJ2-2 | TRBV4-2 | CASRGEGGGGNTGELFF | TGTGCCAGCAGAGGTGAAGGGGGCGGTGGAAACACCGGGGAGCTGTTTTTT
NA | NA | TRBJ2-6 | TRBV5-1 | CASSALGSGANVLTF | TGCGCCAGCAGCGCCCTCGGCTCTGGGGCCAACGTCCTGACTTTC
NA | TRBD2 | TRBJ2-3 | TRBV3-1 | CASSPGLATDTQYF | TGTGCCAGCAGCCCGGGACTAGCGACAGATACGCAGTATTTT
NA | NA | TRBJ2-3 | TRBV5-1 | CASSYGSGVETDTQYF | TGCGCCAGCAGCTACGGCAGCGGTGTTGAGACAGATACGCAGTATTTT
once | NA | TRBJ2-7 | TRBV2 | CASSADSDEQYF | TGTGCCAGCAGTGCGGATAGCGACGAGCAGTACTTC
NA | TRBD2 | TRBJ2-4 | TRBV9 | CASSGGGDLRGIQYF | TGTGCCAGCAGCGGGGGAGGGGACCTCCGGGGCATTCAGTACTTC
NA | NA | TRBJ1-1 | TRBV7-8 | CASSLGQRVMNTEAFF | TGTGCCAGCAGCTTAGGACAGCGCGTCATGAACACTGAAGCTTTCTTT
NA | NA | TRBJ2-1 | TRBV30 | CAWSAGRLGGNEQFF | TGTGCCTGGAGTGCGGGGCGGCTAGGGGGCAATGAGCAGTTCTTC
once | NA | TRBJ2-2 | TRBV9 | CASSVGFLSNTGELFF | TGTGCCAGCAGCGTAGGGTTTCTATCGAACACCGGGGAGCTGTTTTTT
NA | TRBD1 | TRBJ1-1 | TRBV20-1 | CSARRQGPNTEAFF | TGCAGTGCTAGAAGACAGGGGCCGAACACTGAAGCTTTCTTT
NA | TRBD2 | TRBJ2-5 | TRBV5-1 | CASSLGLAGTEETQYF | TGCGCCAGCAGCTTAGGACTAGCGGGAACGGAGGAGACCCAGTACTTC
once | TRBD1 | TRBJ1-2 | TRBV10-3 | CAITGTGDGYTF | TGTGCCATCACTGGGACAGGGGATGGCTACACCTTC
NA | TRBD2 | TRBJ2-7 | TRBV15 | CATSNVGGSRYPYEQYF | TGTGCCACCAGCAATGTTGGCGGGAGCCGGTACCCCTACGAGCAGTACTTC
NA | NA | TRBJ2-5 | TRBV5-1 | CASSLVLAGETQYF | TGCGCCAGCAGCTTGGTACTAGCCGGCGAGACCCAGTACTTC
once | NA | TRBJ1-1 | TRBV28 | CASKGPDTEAFF | TGTGCCAGCAAGGGGCCGGACACTGAAGCTTTCTTT
NA | NA | TRBJ1-5 | TRBV9 | CASSVADGQPQHF | TGTGCCAGCAGCGTAGCAGACGGACAGCCCCAGCATTTT
NA | TRBD2 | TRBJ2-7 | TRBV20-1 | CSARGTSGRSSYEQYF | TGCAGTGCTAGAGGGACTAGCGGGAGATCGTCCTACGAGCAGTACTTC
NA | NA | TRBJ2-1 | TRBV6-1 | CASRESSYNEQFF | TGTGCCAGCAGGGAATCCTCCTACAATGAGCAGTTCTTC
NA | NA | TRBJ2-3 | TRBV5-6 | CASSLAPDTQYF | TGTGCCAGCAGCTTGGCCCCAGATACGCAGTATTTT
few | NA | TRBJ2-3 | TRBV11-1 | CASSTNLVSTDTQYF | TGTGCCAGCAGCACCAACCTGGTTAGCACAGATACGCAGTATTTT
NA | NA | TRBJ1-4 | TRBV3-1 | CASSPPDGMLTTNEKLFF | TGTGCCAGCAGCCCTCCGGACGGAATGCTAACAACTAATGAAAAACTGTTTTTT
once | TRBD2 | TRBJ2-4 | TRBV3-1 | CASSQDTSGRGIQYF | TGTGCCAGCAGCCAAGATACTAGCGGGAGAGGCATTCAGTACTTC
once | TRBD1 | TRBJ2-7 | TRBV6-2/TRBV6-3 | CASNSGTETYEQYF | TGTGCCAGCAATTCCGGGACAGAGACCTACGAGCAGTACTTC
NA | NA | TRBJ1-5 | TRBV12-3/TRBV12-4 | CASSFAGSRKPQHF | TGTGCCAGCAGTTTTGCAGGCTCCCGGAAGCCCCAGCATTTT
NA | TRBD1 | TRBJ2-5 | TRBV2 | CASSARTGGSSQETQYF | TGTGCCAGCAGCGCTCGGACAGGGGGCTCGTCGCAAGAGACCCAGTACTTC
NA | TRBD1 | TRBJ1-1 | TRBV5-1 | CASSFKTGSEAFF | TGCGCCAGCAGCTTTAAGACAGGGAGTGAAGCTTTCTTT
NA | TRBD1 | TRBJ2-3 | TRBV11-2 | CASSLTGMFSTDTQYF | TGTGCCAGCAGCTTGACAGGGATGTTTAGCACAGATACGCAGTATTTT
NA | NA | TRBJ1-2 | TRBV20-1 | CSARDLDGLSGYTF | TGCAGTGCTAGAGATTTGGACGGGTTATCGGGCTACACCTTC
NA | TRBD2 | TRBJ2-7 | TRBV5-1 | CASSLDGLAALEQYF | TGCGCCAGCAGCTTGGACGGACTAGCGGCCCTCGAGCAGTACTTC
NA | NA | TRBJ2-1 | TRBV3-1 | CASSPYLGAGSYNEQFF | TGTGCCAGCAGCCCTTACCTAGGAGCGGGCTCCTACAATGAGCAGTTCTTC
few | NA | TRBJ1-3 | TRBV25-1 | CASSEESSGNTIYF | TGTGCCAGCAGTGAAGAAAGCTCTGGAAACACCATATATTTT
NA | TRBD1 | TRBJ1-5 | TRBV6-1 | CASSLSRGNQPQHF | TGTGCCAGCAGTTTATCCAGGGGGAATCAGCCCCAGCATTTT
NA | NA | TRBJ2-1 | TRBV3-1 | CASSQALVGTYNEQFF | TGTGCCAGCAGCCAAGCTCTAGTCGGGACCTACAATGAGCAGTTCTTC
NA | NA | TRBJ2-1 | TRBV15 | CATSRATSFQSEQFF | TGTGCCACCAGCAGAGCGACTAGTTTTCAGAGTGAGCAGTTCTTC
NA | NA | TRBJ2-3 | TRBV6-4 | CASSTDRFTDTQYF | TGTGCCAGCAGTACCGACAGGTTCACAGATACGCAGTATTTT
NA | TRBD1 | TRBJ2-7 | TRBV6-1 | CASFRTGTTYEQYF | TGTGCCAGCTTCCGGACAGGGACCACCTACGAGCAGTACTTC
NA | NA | TRBJ2-7 | TRBV9 | CASSDPSILEDSRYEQYF | TGTGCCAGCAGCGACCCCTCTATATTAGAGGATTCAAGGTACGAGCAGTACTTC
NA | NA | TRBJ2-5 | TRBV29-1 | CSSTQETQYF | TGCAGCTCGACGCAAGAGACCCAGTACTTC
NA | TRBD1 | TRBJ2-7 | TRBV6-5 | CASSYEYPGQGRYEQYF | TGTGCCAGCAGTTACGAGTACCCCGGACAGGGTAGATACGAGCAGTACTTC
NA | NA | TRBJ2-7 | TRBV10-2 | CASSVPGEQYF | TGCGCCAGCAGTGTACCCGGCGAGCAGTACTTC
NA | NA | TRBJ2-2 | TRBV18 | CASSPPGWNTGELFF | TGTGCCAGCTCACCTCCGGGATGGAACACCGGGGAGCTGTTTTTT
NA | TRBD2 | TRBJ2-3 | TRBV3-1 | CASSQLAGDSTDTQYF | TGTGCCAGCAGCCAATTAGCGGGGGACAGCACAGATACGCAGTATTTT
NA | TRBD2 | TRBJ2-4 | TRBV11-1 | CASSVSGSGNIQYF | TGTGCCAGCAGCGTTAGCGGGAGTGGAAACATTCAGTACTTC
NA | TRBD1 | TRBJ2-7 | TRBV2 | CASSAGTEFYEQYF | TGTGCCAGCAGTGCCGGGACAGAATTCTACGAGCAGTACTTC
NA | TRBD1 | TRBJ1-2 | TRBV5-6 | CASSHPGGTNYGYTF | TGTGCCAGCAGCCATCCAGGGGGCACTAACTATGGCTACACCTTC
NA | TRBD1 | TRBJ1-3 | TRBV19 | CASSPFRGSGNTIYF | TGTGCCAGTAGCCCTTTCAGGGGGTCCGGAAACACCATATATTTT
NA | TRBD2 | TRBJ2-7 | TRBV2 | CASPLAADYEQYF | TGTGCCAGCCCTCTAGCGGCCGACTACGAGCAGTACTTC
NA | TRBD1 | TRBJ2-7 | TRBV14 | CASSPIGQGNGEQYF | TGTGCCAGCAGCCCGATCGGACAGGGGAACGGCGAGCAGTACTTC